The rows below give T cell receptor beta chains drawn from one sample of a study of cytomegalovirus exposure and HLA in healthy donors. Profiling relied on immunoSEQ multiplex PCR, and the TCRdb table lists in-frame clones only, not all of them. The top ten hold around 3.2% of the sample, which has about 95,000 clones, roughly four fifths seen once. The sequencing input was PBMCs. The receptor source for this set is a young man in good health and CMV-seropositive. The CDR3 runs from the conserved cysteine through the conserved F or W. The order of the fields is clone size, D gene, V gene, J gene, CDR3 DNA, CDR3 protein. The D gene is left open where the match is weak. The size of a clone is reported for some rows only, either as once, few or many, or as a class for expanded clones.

>.|TRBD1|TRBV5-6|TRBJ1-6
TGTGCCAGCAGCTTGGGACGGACAGGGAATTCACCCCTCCACTTT
CASSLGRTGNSPLHF
>.|TRBD2|TRBV29-1|TRBJ2-4
TGCAGCGCTGAGCGGGAGGACAAAAACATTCAGTACTTC
CSAEREDKNIQYF
>.|TRBD2|TRBV28|TRBJ2-1
TGTGCCAGCATCTTTAGCGGGAGGGCCTACAATGAGCAGTTCTTC
CASIFSGRAYNEQFF
>once|.|TRBV15|TRBJ2-1
TGTGCCACCAGCAGAGGAAGACAACATATATACAATGAGCAGTTCTTC
CATSRGRQHIYNEQFF
>.|.|TRBV27|TRBJ2-1
TGTGCCAGCAGTTTCGGAGGTAGCGGAAATTACAATGAGCAGTTCTTC
CASSFGGSGNYNEQFF
>.|TRBD1|TRBV7-9|TRBJ1-2
TGTGCCAGCAGCTCTGGACAGGGGAATGGCTACACCTTC
CASSSGQGNGYTF
>.|.|TRBV4-3|TRBJ2-6
TGCGCCAGCAGCCAAGTGGCAGGGAAACTCTCTGGGGCCAACGTCCTGACTTTC
CASSQVAGKLSGANVLTF
>.|.|TRBV18|TRBJ2-2
TGTGCCAGCTCACCTGCGACAGGACCCAACACCGGGGAGCTGTTTTTT
CASSPATGPNTGELFF
>.|TRBD2|TRBV28|TRBJ2-7
TGTGCCAGCAGTTCCGGTTTTAGCGGGAGTCGATACGAGCAGTACTTC
CASSSGFSGSRYEQYF
>once|TRBD1|TRBV2|TRBJ2-7
TGTGCCAGCAGTCCGTCAGGGGGCCTCTACGAGCAGTACTTC
CASSPSGGLYEQYF
>.|.|TRBV5-4|TRBJ2-7
TGTGCCAGCAGCCCCGCCTGGAGTAACTGGAGAGGCGGCGAGCAGTACTTC
CASSPAWSNWRGGEQYF
>.|.|TRBV2|TRBJ2-5
TGTGCCAGCAGTGACAGGGCCTCCGGGGGGACCCAGTACTTC
CASSDRASGGTQYF
>.|.|TRBV5-1|TRBJ2-6
TGCGCCAGCAGCTTGTGGGGTGGGGGGAGAACCTCTGGGGCCAACGTCCTGACTTTC
CASSLWGGGRTSGANVLTF
>.|.|TRBV7-9|TRBJ2-7
TGTGCCAGCAGCCAACTCTTCGGGGAGCAGTACTTC
CASSQLFGEQYF
>.|TRBD1|TRBV19|TRBJ2-7
TGTGCCAGTAGGATGACAGGGGGGACCGGAGAGCAGTACTTC
CASRMTGGTGEQYF
>.|TRBD1|TRBV20-1|TRBJ2-5
TGCAGTGCTTGGACAGGCGAGACCCAGTACTTC
CSAWTGETQYF
>few|TRBD2|TRBV7-2|TRBJ2-5
TGTGCCAGCAGCTCTTCGCCTAGCGGGAGAGGAGAGACCCAGTACTTC
CASSSSPSGRGETQYF
>.|.|TRBV30|TRBJ1-5
TGTGCCTGGAGTGCCCAATTTCAAACTAGAAATCAGCCCCAGCATTTT
CAWSAQFQTRNQPQHF
>.|.|TRBV7-2|TRBJ2-1
TGTGCCAGCACCCTACTCACGGGGATAAACAATGAGCAGTTCTTC
CASTLLTGINNEQFF
>.|TRBD2|TRBV5-4|TRBJ2-2
TGTGCCAGCAGCTTGGGACTAGCGGGAACTGGGGAGCTGTTTTTT
CASSLGLAGTGELFF
>.|TRBD2|TRBV7-2|TRBJ2-5
TGTGCCAGCAGCTTAGCGACTAGCGGGAGAAGGGAGACCCAGTACTTC
CASSLATSGRRETQYF
>.|TRBD1|TRBV11-2|TRBJ2-7
TGTGCCAGCAGCTCGACAGGGCGCGAGCAGTACTTC
CASSSTGREQYF
>.|TRBD1|TRBV6-5|TRBJ1-3
TGTGCCAGCACCGGGACAGCTGGAAACACCATATATTTT
CASTGTAGNTIYF
>.|.|TRBV6-5|TRBJ2-6
TGTGCCAGCAGTTACGAGCAGGTTGGTCTCGCCAACGTCCTGACTTTC
CASSYEQVGLANVLTF
>.|.|TRBV27|TRBJ2-7
TGTGCCAGCAGGGCGGGCCCAGCAAGTTACGAGCAGTACTTC
CASRAGPASYEQYF
>.|TRBD1|TRBV18|TRBJ2-5
TGTGCCAGCTCACCTCTTTCCGGGACAGGGCAAGAGACCCAGTACTTC
CASSPLSGTGQETQYF
>once|TRBD2|TRBV28|TRBJ2-2
TGTGCCAGCAGTTCATGGAGACTAGCGGGAGGGAGGGGGGAGCTGTTTTTT
CASSSWRLAGGRGELFF
>.|.|TRBV28|TRBJ2-2
TGTGCCAGCAGTCCCGCAGGGATTCCGAACACCGGGGAGCTGTTTTTT
CASSPAGIPNTGELFF
>few|.|TRBV2|TRBJ1-4
TGTGCCAGCAGACCGTCTCGGGAAAAACTGTTTTTT
CASRPSREKLFF
>.|.|TRBV30|TRBJ1-1
TGTGCCTGGAGTTTGAGCACTGAAGCTTTCTTT
CAWSLSTEAFF
>.|.|TRBV5-4|TRBJ1-3
TGTGCCAGCAGCTTCGGCTCTGGGGGCGGAAACACCATATATTTT
CASSFGSGGGNTIYF
>.|.|TRBV7-2|TRBJ1-2
TGTGCCAGCAGCTGGGGGAGGGATTTCGGAGGCTACACCTTC
CASSWGRDFGGYTF
>.|TRBD1|TRBV5-1|TRBJ2-7
TGCGCCAGCAGCCCGGGACAGGGGTATCTCGAGCAGTACTTC
CASSPGQGYLEQYF
>.|TRBD1|TRBV5-1|TRBJ2-7
TGCGCCAGCCGGGGGACAGGGGGATCCTACGAGCAGTACTTC
CASRGTGGSYEQYF
>.|.|TRBV18|TRBJ1-5
TGTGCCAGCTCACCTGTACCTACAGCCGATAATAGCAATCAGCCCCAGCATTTT
CASSPVPTADNSNQPQHF
>.|.|TRBV7-9|TRBJ1-1
TGTGCCCCGGGGAGTTTGGACCCTGAAGCTTTCTTT
CAPGSLDPEAFF
>once|TRBD1|TRBV5-8|TRBJ2-2
TGTGCCAGCAGCAGGGGACAGGGGAAGTCCGGGGAGCTGTTTTTT
CASSRGQGKSGELFF
>.|.|TRBV6-5|TRBJ2-1
TGTGCCAGCAGTTACTCCCGGTCTGACAGTGCCAGGCAGTTCTTC
CASSYSRSDSARQFF
>.|.|TRBV5-1|TRBJ1-2
TGCGCCAGCAGCTTACGGACAGAGGGCTATGGCTACACCTTC
CASSLRTEGYGYTF
>.|TRBD1|TRBV11-2|TRBJ1-5
TGTGCCAGCAGCCCAGGGGGGACAGGGGCTCAGCCCCAGCATTTT
CASSPGGTGAQPQHF
>.|.|TRBV6-1|TRBJ1-4
TGTGCCAGCAGTGAAGGCTGGCGCCGGGATATAGGAAAACTGTTTTTT
CASSEGWRRDIGKLFF
>.|TRBD1|TRBV9|TRBJ2-1
TGTGCCAGCAGCGCAGGGACAGAGATTTCCTACCTCTCCTACAATGAGCAGTTCTTC
CASSAGTEISYLSYNEQFF
>.|TRBD1|TRBV7-9|TRBJ2-1
TGTGCCAGCAGCCGACAGGGGTTCCCCTACAATGAGCAGTTCTTC
CASSRQGFPYNEQFF
>.|.|TRBV4-3|TRBJ2-3
TGCGCCAGCAGCCGACGCCTGGGATCGGACTTAGGTACGCAGTATTTT
CASSRRLGSDLGTQYF
>.|TRBD2|TRBV5-1|TRBJ2-1
TGCGCCAGCAGCTGGGGACTAGCGGGAGGGCCCAATGAGCAGTTCTTC
CASSWGLAGGPNEQFF
>.|TRBD2|TRBV5-5|TRBJ2-3
TGTGCCAGCAGCTTGGGGACTAGTCCAGATACGCAGTATTTT
CASSLGTSPDTQYF
>.|.|TRBV2|TRBJ2-7
TGTGCCAGCAGTGATGGACATCTTGGGAACTACGAGCAGTACTTC
CASSDGHLGNYEQYF
>.|.|TRBV18|TRBJ2-7
TGTGCCAGCTCAGGCCAGACATACGAGCAGTACTTC
CASSGQTYEQYF
>.|.|TRBV30|TRBJ2-3
TGTGCCTGGAGTGTAGGGGGCACAGATACGCAGTATTTT
CAWSVGGTDTQYF
>once|.|TRBV4-3|TRBJ2-6
TGCGCCAGCAGCCAAGTTTGGAGCTCTGGGGCCAACGTCCTGACTTTC
CASSQVWSSGANVLTF
>.|TRBD2|TRBV7-6|TRBJ2-1
TGTGCCAGCAGCTTAGTTTCAGCGGGGGGGACCTACAATGAGCAGTTCTTC
CASSLVSAGGTYNEQFF
>.|TRBD2|TRBV4-3|TRBJ2-7
TGCGCCAGCAGCCCAGCCTCCGGGACTATCTCCTACGAGCAGTACTTC
CASSPASGTISYEQYF
>once|.|TRBV5-1|TRBJ2-3
TGCGCCAGCAGCTTGGGTCTTAGCACAGATACGCAGTATTTT
CASSLGLSTDTQYF
>.|.|TRBV9|TRBJ2-3
TGTGCCAGCAGCCCCCTTTCAGATACGCAGTATTTT
CASSPLSDTQYF
>.|TRBD1|TRBV7-6|TRBJ1-4
TGTGCCAGCAGTTCGGGACAGGGCGGTGAAAAACTGTTTTTT
CASSSGQGGEKLFF
>.|.|TRBV25-1|TRBJ1-3
TGTGCCAGCAGTGAACAGGGAAAAGTTGGAAACACCATATATTTT
CASSEQGKVGNTIYF
>.|.|TRBV4-3|TRBJ1-5
TGCGCCAGCAGCCAAGAGGCAGGAATCAATCAGCCCCAGCATTTT
CASSQEAGINQPQHF